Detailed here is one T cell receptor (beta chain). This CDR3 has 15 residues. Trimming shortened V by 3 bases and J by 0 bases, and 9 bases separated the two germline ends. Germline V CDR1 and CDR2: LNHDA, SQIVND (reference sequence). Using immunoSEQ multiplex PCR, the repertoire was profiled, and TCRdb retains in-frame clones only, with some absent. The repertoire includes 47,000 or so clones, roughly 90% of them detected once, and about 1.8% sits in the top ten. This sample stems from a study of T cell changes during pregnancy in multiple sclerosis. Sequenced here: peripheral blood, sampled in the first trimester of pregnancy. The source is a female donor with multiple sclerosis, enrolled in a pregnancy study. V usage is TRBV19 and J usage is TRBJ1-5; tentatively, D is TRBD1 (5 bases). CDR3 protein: CASSMGGYSNQPQHF. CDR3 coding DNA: TGTGCCAGTAGTATGGGGGGATATAGCAATCAGCCCCAGCATTTT.